The rows below give T cell receptor beta chains drawn from one sample of a study of blood T cell repertoires in COVID-19. Sequencing used immunoSEQ multiplex PCR; TCRdb keeps in-frame clones, though not all of them. Among 220,000 or so clones, roughly 83% were seen once, and the ten largest hold 2% to 2.5%. Sequenced sample: PBMCs or T cells enriched from blood (not recorded which). These receptor sequences come from a woman between 45 and 65 years old who had recovered from COVID-19. The CDR3 runs from the conserved cysteine through the conserved F or W. Fields, in order: CDR3 length, clone size, J gene, D gene, V gene, CDR3 DNA, CDR3 protein. D genes are given only for firm matches. For some rows the clone size is stated as once, few or many, or as a class when expanded; others skip it.

cdr3_length: 16; clone_size: -; j_call: TRBJ1-5; d_call: -; v_call: TRBV24-1; cdr3_nt: TGTGCCACCAGTGATCCACGACAGAATAGCAATCAGCCCCAGCATTTT; cdr3_aa: CATSDPRQNSNQPQHF
cdr3_length: 15; clone_size: -; j_call: TRBJ2-7; d_call: TRBD2; v_call: TRBV9; cdr3_nt: TGTGCCAGCAGCCAGACTAGCGGGAGCTCCTACGAGCAGTACTTC; cdr3_aa: CASSQTSGSSYEQYF
cdr3_length: 14; clone_size: -; j_call: TRBJ2-2; d_call: -; v_call: TRBV7-3; cdr3_nt: TGTGCCAGCAGCTCCCAGGGGGGCACCGGGGAGCTGTTTTTT; cdr3_aa: CASSSQGGTGELFF
cdr3_length: 12; clone_size: -; j_call: TRBJ2-7; d_call: TRBD1; v_call: TRBV5-8; cdr3_nt: TGTGCCAGCAGCCGGGAGACAGGGGAGAATTACTTC; cdr3_aa: CASSRETGENYF
cdr3_length: 15; clone_size: -; j_call: TRBJ2-1; d_call: -; v_call: TRBV15; cdr3_nt: TGTGCCACCAGCCTGCAGGGCGACAATTTGTATGAGCAGTTCTTC; cdr3_aa: CATSLQGDNLYEQFF
cdr3_length: 15; clone_size: many; j_call: TRBJ2-2; d_call: -; v_call: TRBV25-1; cdr3_nt: TGTGCCAGCGTACGGGGGGACATGAACACCGGGGAGCTGTTTTTT; cdr3_aa: CASVRGDMNTGELFF
cdr3_length: 17; clone_size: -; j_call: TRBJ1-6; d_call: TRBD1; v_call: TRBV7-9; cdr3_nt: TGTGCCAGCAGCGGAGGGACAGGCGAAATCTATAATTCACCCCTCCACTTT; cdr3_aa: CASSGGTGEIYNSPLHF
cdr3_length: 13; clone_size: -; j_call: TRBJ2-4; d_call: TRBD1; v_call: TRBV11-2; cdr3_nt: TGTGCCAGCACCTGGACAGGGGGGAACATTCAGTACTTC; cdr3_aa: CASTWTGGNIQYF
cdr3_length: 16; clone_size: -; j_call: TRBJ2-2; d_call: TRBD1; v_call: TRBV4-3; cdr3_nt: TGCGCCAGCAGCACACAGGGGGCGTCGAACACCGGGGAGCTGTTTTTT; cdr3_aa: CASSTQGASNTGELFF
cdr3_length: 12; clone_size: many; j_call: TRBJ2-3; d_call: -; v_call: TRBV7-9; cdr3_nt: TGTGCAACGAGGATACCCACAGATACGCAGTATTTT; cdr3_aa: CATRIPTDTQYF
cdr3_length: 14; clone_size: -; j_call: TRBJ1-1; d_call: TRBD1; v_call: TRBV18; cdr3_nt: TGTGCCAGCTCTCCCACAGGGGAGAACACTGAAGCTTTCTTT; cdr3_aa: CASSPTGENTEAFF
cdr3_length: 15; clone_size: -; j_call: TRBJ1-5; d_call: -; v_call: TRBV3-1/TRBV3-2; cdr3_nt: TGTGCCAGCAGCCTACACAGGGATAGCAATCAGCCCCAGCATTTT; cdr3_aa: CASSLHRDSNQPQHF
cdr3_length: 18; clone_size: few; j_call: TRBJ1-2; d_call: TRBD1; v_call: TRBV5-8; cdr3_nt: TGTGCCAGCAGCCAATACCGGGACAGGCACTTGTTCGGCTATGGCTACACCTTC; cdr3_aa: CASSQYRDRHLFGYGYTF
cdr3_length: 14; clone_size: -; j_call: TRBJ2-7; d_call: -; v_call: TRBV15; cdr3_nt: TGTGCCACCAGCAGAGAGGGGGGAAACTACGAGCAGTACTTC; cdr3_aa: CATSREGGNYEQYF
cdr3_length: 11; clone_size: -; j_call: TRBJ1-2; d_call: -; v_call: TRBV29-1; cdr3_nt: TGCAGCGTGGACACCATCTATGGCTACACCTTC; cdr3_aa: CSVDTIYGYTF
cdr3_length: 15; clone_size: few; j_call: TRBJ2-2; d_call: TRBD1; v_call: TRBV19; cdr3_nt: TGTGCCAGTGGCCGGGACAGGCTCAACACCGGGGAGCTGTTTTTT; cdr3_aa: CASGRDRLNTGELFF
cdr3_length: 15; clone_size: -; j_call: TRBJ2-2; d_call: -; v_call: TRBV5-1; cdr3_nt: TGCGCCAGCAGGGGGGGGCCGACGAACACCGGGGAGCTGTTTTTT; cdr3_aa: CASRGGPTNTGELFF
cdr3_length: 15; clone_size: -; j_call: TRBJ1-5; d_call: -; v_call: TRBV7-8; cdr3_nt: TGTGCCAGCAGCTTAGCCAGGGGTCCCAATCAGCCCCAGCATTTT; cdr3_aa: CASSLARGPNQPQHF
cdr3_length: 15; clone_size: -; j_call: TRBJ2-1; d_call: TRBD1; v_call: TRBV6-2/TRBV6-3; cdr3_nt: TGTGCCAGCAGTTACTCGGGACAGGTATCCAATGAGCAGTTCTTC; cdr3_aa: CASSYSGQVSNEQFF
cdr3_length: 18; clone_size: -; j_call: TRBJ2-1; d_call: TRBD2; v_call: TRBV5-4; cdr3_nt: TGTGCCAGCAGCTTGGACCTCTACGAGCGGGGGGCCTACAATGAGCAGTTCTTC; cdr3_aa: CASSLDLYERGAYNEQFF
cdr3_length: 15; clone_size: -; j_call: TRBJ2-1; d_call: -; v_call: TRBV24-1; cdr3_nt: TGTGCCACCAGTGATGCAACCAGGGCCGCCAATGAGCAGTTCTTC; cdr3_aa: CATSDATRAANEQFF
cdr3_length: 15; clone_size: -; j_call: TRBJ2-4; d_call: -; v_call: TRBV5-5; cdr3_nt: TGTGCCAGCAGCTTGCCGAGAGCGGCCAAAAACATTCAGTACTTC; cdr3_aa: CASSLPRAAKNIQYF
cdr3_length: 14; clone_size: -; j_call: TRBJ1-3; d_call: -; v_call: TRBV10-2; cdr3_nt: TGCGCCAGCAGCCGGGGTTTAGATGGAAACACCATATATTTT; cdr3_aa: CASSRGLDGNTIYF
cdr3_length: 15; clone_size: once; j_call: TRBJ2-7; d_call: TRBD1; v_call: TRBV4-1; cdr3_nt: TGCGCCAGCAGCCCCGGACAGGGAAGGTTATACGAGCAGTACTTC; cdr3_aa: CASSPGQGRLYEQYF
cdr3_length: 15; clone_size: -; j_call: TRBJ2-1; d_call: -; v_call: TRBV6-2/TRBV6-3; cdr3_nt: TGTGCCAGCAGTCGACTAGTCGACTCCTACAATGAGCAGTTCTTC; cdr3_aa: CASSRLVDSYNEQFF
cdr3_length: 16; clone_size: -; j_call: TRBJ2-5; d_call: TRBD2; v_call: TRBV3-1/TRBV3-2; cdr3_nt: TGTGCCAGCAGCACTAGACTAGCGGGGACAAGGGAGACCCAGTACTTC; cdr3_aa: CASSTRLAGTRETQYF
cdr3_length: 13; clone_size: -; j_call: TRBJ1-2; d_call: TRBD1; v_call: TRBV12-3/TRBV12-4; cdr3_nt: TGTGCCAGCACCTTCGGGACAGTTGGAGGCTACACCTTC; cdr3_aa: CASTFGTVGGYTF
cdr3_length: 12; clone_size: -; j_call: TRBJ2-5; d_call: -; v_call: TRBV11-3; cdr3_nt: TGTGCCAGCAGCTTCCGGGGGGAGACCCAGTACTTC; cdr3_aa: CASSFRGETQYF
cdr3_length: 14; clone_size: few; j_call: TRBJ2-2; d_call: -; v_call: TRBV30; cdr3_nt: TGTGCCTGGGCCGAAGGGAGAGGGACCGGGGAGCTGTTTTTT; cdr3_aa: CAWAEGRGTGELFF
cdr3_length: 13; clone_size: few; j_call: TRBJ2-2; d_call: -; v_call: TRBV12-3/TRBV12-4; cdr3_nt: TGTGCCAGCAGGCTGACAATTTCCGGGGAGCTGTTTTTT; cdr3_aa: CASRLTISGELFF
cdr3_length: 17; clone_size: -; j_call: TRBJ1-2; d_call: -; v_call: TRBV4-1; cdr3_nt: TGCGCCAGCAGCCAAGCGACTCCGAGCCTCGGGTCCTATGGCTACACCTTC; cdr3_aa: CASSQATPSLGSYGYTF
cdr3_length: 17; clone_size: -; j_call: TRBJ2-1; d_call: -; v_call: TRBV7-2; cdr3_nt: TGTGCCAGCAGCTTAGTCGGTAGGGGGACCCGAGGGCATGAGCAGTTCTTC; cdr3_aa: CASSLVGRGTRGHEQFF
cdr3_length: 14; clone_size: -; j_call: TRBJ1-5; d_call: TRBD1; v_call: TRBV30; cdr3_nt: TGTGCCTGGAGTGGACAGGGAGGCGGCCAGCCCCAGCATTTT; cdr3_aa: CAWSGQGGGQPQHF
cdr3_length: 15; clone_size: once; j_call: TRBJ2-3; d_call: -; v_call: TRBV25-1; cdr3_nt: TGTGCCAGCAGTGAACGCAGACAGAGCACAGATACGCAGTATTTT; cdr3_aa: CASSERRQSTDTQYF
cdr3_length: 14; clone_size: once; j_call: TRBJ1-1; d_call: -; v_call: TRBV5-8; cdr3_nt: TGTGCCAGCAGCTTGCCGGGGACAAGGTTCGGAGCTTTCTTT; cdr3_aa: CASSLPGTRFGAFF
cdr3_length: 13; clone_size: -; j_call: TRBJ2-1; d_call: -; v_call: TRBV12-3/TRBV12-4; cdr3_nt: TGTGCCAGCACCACCCGAGGGCCGGTTAGTCTGTTCTTC; cdr3_aa: CASTTRGPVSLFF
cdr3_length: 18; clone_size: -; j_call: TRBJ1-6; d_call: -; v_call: TRBV7-2; cdr3_nt: TGTGCCAGCAGCTATGATAGGGGTATATTCGCCTATAATTCACCCCTCCACTTT; cdr3_aa: CASSYDRGIFAYNSPLHF
cdr3_length: 16; clone_size: -; j_call: TRBJ1-2; d_call: TRBD1; v_call: TRBV18; cdr3_nt: TGTGCCAGCTCACCCCGGGGACAGGGACATAACTATGGCTACACCTTC; cdr3_aa: CASSPRGQGHNYGYTF
cdr3_length: 15; clone_size: -; j_call: TRBJ2-3; d_call: -; v_call: TRBV19; cdr3_nt: TGTGCCAGTAGTATGGGACCCTCAGGAGGGGATACGCAGTATTTT; cdr3_aa: CASSMGPSGGDTQYF
cdr3_length: 14; clone_size: -; j_call: TRBJ2-2; d_call: -; v_call: TRBV18; cdr3_nt: TGTGCCAGCTCAGGACAAGGGTACAGAAAGGAGCTGTTTTTT; cdr3_aa: CASSGQGYRKELFF
cdr3_length: 12; clone_size: -; j_call: TRBJ2-7; d_call: -; v_call: TRBV6-5; cdr3_nt: TGTGCCAGCAGCTACGGGACTGGGGAGCAGTACTTC; cdr3_aa: CASSYGTGEQYF